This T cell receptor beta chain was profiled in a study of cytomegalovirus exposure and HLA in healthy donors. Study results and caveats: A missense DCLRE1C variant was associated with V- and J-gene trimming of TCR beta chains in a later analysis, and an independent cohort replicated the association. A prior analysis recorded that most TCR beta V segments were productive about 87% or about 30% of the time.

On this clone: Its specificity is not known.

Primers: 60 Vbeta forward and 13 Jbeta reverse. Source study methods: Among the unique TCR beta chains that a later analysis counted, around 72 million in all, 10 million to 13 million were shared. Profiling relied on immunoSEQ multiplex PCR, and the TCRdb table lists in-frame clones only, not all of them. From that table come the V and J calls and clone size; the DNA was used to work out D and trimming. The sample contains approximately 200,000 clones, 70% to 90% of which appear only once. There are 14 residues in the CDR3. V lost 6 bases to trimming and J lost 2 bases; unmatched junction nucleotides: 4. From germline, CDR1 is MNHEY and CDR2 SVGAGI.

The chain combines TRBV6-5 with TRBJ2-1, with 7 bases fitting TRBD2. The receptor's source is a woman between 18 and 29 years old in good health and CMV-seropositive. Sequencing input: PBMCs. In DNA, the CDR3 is TGTGCCAGCAGAACCGGGACTACCTACAATGAGCAGTTCTTC. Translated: CASRTGTTYNEQFF.